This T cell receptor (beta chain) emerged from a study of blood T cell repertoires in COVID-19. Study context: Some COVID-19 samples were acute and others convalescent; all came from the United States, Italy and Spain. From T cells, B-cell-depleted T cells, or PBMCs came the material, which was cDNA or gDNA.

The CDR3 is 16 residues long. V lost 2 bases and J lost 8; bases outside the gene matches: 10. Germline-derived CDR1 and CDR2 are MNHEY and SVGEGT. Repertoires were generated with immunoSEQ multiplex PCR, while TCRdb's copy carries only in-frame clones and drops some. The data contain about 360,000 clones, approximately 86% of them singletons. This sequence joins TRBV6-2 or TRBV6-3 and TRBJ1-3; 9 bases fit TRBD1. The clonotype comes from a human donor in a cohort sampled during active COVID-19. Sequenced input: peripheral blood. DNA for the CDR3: TGTGCCAGCAGTTACGGTCCGGGACAGGGTGCGGACACCATATATTTT. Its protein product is CASSYGPGQGADTIYF.